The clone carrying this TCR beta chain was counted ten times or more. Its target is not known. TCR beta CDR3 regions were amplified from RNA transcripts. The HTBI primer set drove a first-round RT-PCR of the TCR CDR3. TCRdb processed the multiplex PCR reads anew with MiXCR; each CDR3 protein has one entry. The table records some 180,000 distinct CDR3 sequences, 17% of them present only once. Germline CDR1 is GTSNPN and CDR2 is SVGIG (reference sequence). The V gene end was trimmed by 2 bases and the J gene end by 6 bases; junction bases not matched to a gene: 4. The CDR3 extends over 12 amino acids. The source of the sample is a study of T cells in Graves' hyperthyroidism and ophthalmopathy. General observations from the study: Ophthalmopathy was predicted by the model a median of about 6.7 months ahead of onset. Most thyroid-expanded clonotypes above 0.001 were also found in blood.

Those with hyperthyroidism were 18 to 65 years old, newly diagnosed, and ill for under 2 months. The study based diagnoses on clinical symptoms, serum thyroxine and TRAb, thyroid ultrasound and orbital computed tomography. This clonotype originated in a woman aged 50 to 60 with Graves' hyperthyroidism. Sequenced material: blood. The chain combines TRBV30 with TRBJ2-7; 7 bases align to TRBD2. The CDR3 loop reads CAWSPGGSEQYF. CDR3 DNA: TGTGCCTGGAGTCCCGGGGGGTCCGAGCAGTACTTC.